The next 18 T cell receptor beta chains were all read from a single sample in a study of spatial heterogeneity in lung cancer. Findings and limits, study-wide: The number of expanded tumor alpha and beta chains correlated with mutation number.

TCRdb independently ran MiXCR on the 5' RACE reads; one entry per CDR3 protein. Of more than 9,500 distinct CDR3 sequences listed, roughly 14% are singletons. For these receptors, no antigen is known. Regarding time point: sample taken at primary tumor resection. Sequencing used lung tumor tissue, obtained at surgery. These receptor sequences come from a male donor with early-stage non-small cell lung cancer.

By share, this clonotype ranks as medium-sized. V usage is TRBV4-1 and J usage is TRBJ1-5; 7 nucleotides agree with TRBD1. V was clipped by 3 bases and J by 5 bases; unmatched bases: 13. Germline V gene data show CDR1 as MGHRA and CDR2 as YSYEKL. The CDR3 is made up of 17 amino acids. CDR3 sequence (DNA): TGCGCCAGCAGCCACAGGACAGGTATGGAGCCCGATCAGCCCCAGCATTTT. Translated, it gives CASSHRTGMEPDQPQHF.

This clonotype was seen ten or more times. The chain joins TRBV6-2 or TRBV6-3 to TRBJ2-1; D remains ambiguous. V was clipped by 2 bases and J by 1 base, with 6 bases between them. Germline V gives CDR1 MNHEY, CDR2 SVGEGT. The CDR3 loop spans 14 amino acids. The CDR3 bases are TGTGCCAGCAGTTACGTGGGATCCTACAATGAGCAGTTCTTC. Amino acids: CASSYVGSYNEQFF.

This clonotype was seen repeatedly, ten times or more. The CDR3 sequence: CASSYNSGSTDTQYF. CDR3 coding DNA: TGCGCCAGCAGCTATAATAGCGGGAGTACAGATACGCAGTATTTT. This rearrangement joins TRBV5-1 to TRBJ2-3, with 9 bases that match TRBD2. Germline V gene data show CDR1 as SGHRS and CDR2 as YFSETQ. The V and J ends lost 3 bases and 3 bases, in that order; junction bases with no gene match: 5. CDR3 size: 15 residues.

This clonotype was seen at least ten times. The chain recombines TRBV7-9 with TRBJ2-7; 8 bases map to TRBD2. J was trimmed by 4 bases and V by 2 bases; bases with no gene match: 1. The CDR3 sequence is 13 residues long. Germline V gene sequence: CDR1 SEHNR, CDR2 FQNEAQ (reference sequence). CDR3 loop: CASSLPGGYEQYF. The CDR3 DNA follows: TGTGCCAGCAGCTTACCGGGAGGGTACGAGCAGTACTTC.

This clonotype was picked up many times. The rearrangement joins TRBV21-1 to TRBJ2-7; the table's D call TRBD1 went unverified against the DNA. TRBV21-1 is shown as a pseudogene. This CDR3 comprises 15 residues. Here the CDR3 DNA reads TGTGCCAGCAGCAAAGCACAGGGGCTCTCCTACGAGCAGTACTTC. Translated: CASSKAQGLSYEQYF.

The table lists this clonotype with a few counts. This chain connects TRBV28 to TRBJ2-3; TRBD1 is a possible D gene (6 bases). V was shortened by 4 bases and J by 2 bases, with 13 bases between the two germline ends. CDR1 MDHEN and CDR2 SYDVKM come from the germline V gene. The CDR3 has 15 residues. The CDR3 DNA is TGTGCCAGCAGTTCCCCGGGACACCCCACAGATACGCAGTATTTT. Its protein is CASSSPGHPTDTQYF.

This clonotype occurred a few times. The rearrangement joins TRBV16 to TRBJ1-5; no clear D. V was pared by 4 bases and J by 0 bases, with 7 bases between. The length of the CDR3 is 14 residues. The V gene's germline CDR1 is KGHSY and CDR2 FQNENV. This chain's CDR3 is CASSLSNSNQPQHF. Here the CDR3 DNA reads TGTGCCAGCAGCCTTAGTAATAGCAATCAGCCCCAGCATTTT.

This clonotype was found many times. The chain has TRBV20-1 and TRBJ2-7; TRBD2 aligns across 7 bases. Germline values: CDR1 DFQATT, CDR2 SNEGSKA (reference sequence). J was trimmed by 3 bases and V by 2 bases; bases with no gene match: 4. The CDR3 has 13 residues. The CDR3 DNA sequence: TGCAGTGCTAGAACTAGCGTAGACTACGAGCAGTACTTC. Its protein is CSARTSVDYEQYF.

Ten or more counts support this clonotype. The chain carries TRBV12-3 or TRBV12-4 and TRBJ2-7; D is possibly TRBD1 (6 bases). This CDR3 spans 17 amino acids. Trimming stripped 6 bases from V and 4 bases from J, with 25 bases between. CDR3 bases: TGTGCCAGCAGCCCCTATACGACAGGCCCAGCCGAATACGAGCAGTACTTC. This translates into CASSPYTTGPAEYEQYF.

This rearrangement joins TRBV7-2 to TRBJ2-3, with D unclear. The CDR3 runs 17 residues. Trimming took off 3 bases at V and 4 bases at J, with 20 bases between the two ends. The V gene's germline CDR1 is SGHTA and CDR2 FQGNSA. CDR3 sequence (DNA): TGTGCCAGCAGCTTTTTGGGCAGGTGGTTTGAAGCAGATACGCAGTATTTT. This sequence encodes CASSFLGRWFEADTQYF.

This clonotype was counted at least ten times. This chain uses TRBV5-4 with TRBJ2-1; TRBD2 matches 14 bases. J gave up 4 bases and V 0 bases, and 6 bases lay outside the gene matches. Germline CDR1 SGHNT, CDR2 YYREEE (reference sequence). The CDR3 totals 18 residues. In DNA form, the CDR3 reads TGTGCCAGCAGCTTGGGACTAGCGGGAGGGCCCCCATACAATGAGCAGTTCTTC. Residues: CASSLGLAGGPPYNEQFF. The entire variable domain, with the rest obtained from reference TRBV5-4 and TRBJ2-1, is as follows: ETGVTQSPTHLIKTRGQQVTLRCSSQSGHNTVSWYQQALGQGPQFIFQYYREEENGRGNFPPRFSGLQFPNYSSELNVNALELDDSALYLCASSLGLAGGPPYNEQFFGPGTRLTVL.

This clonotype was seen more than once but under ten times. V usage is TRBV5-6 and J usage is TRBJ2-2, with D unclear. The CDR3 totals 15 residues. Trimming removed 7 bases from V and 4 bases from J, with 17 bases in between. CDR1 and CDR2 from the germline V gene are SGHDT and YYEEEE. The CDR3 DNA reads TGTGCCAGCTCTACCGGGCAGGTTGGCACCGGGGAGCTGTTTTTT. Protein sequence: CASSTGQVGTGELFF.

This clonotype has a count of ten or more. The genes are TRBV15 and TRBJ1-2; D might be TRBD1 (5 bases). CDR3 length equals 17 residues. Germline assignment: CDR1 LNHNV and CDR2 YYDKDF (reference sequence). V dropped 4 bases and J dropped 0 bases, with 18 bases sitting between them. CDR3 sequence reads: CATSNYRDRASNYGYTF. The CDR3 nucleotides are TGTGCCACCAGCAATTACCGGGACCGCGCTTCTAACTATGGCTACACCTTC.

This clonotype has at least ten counts. This sequence joins TRBV20-1 and TRBJ2-1, with D unresolved. The V gene lost 3 bases and the J gene lost 6 bases, with 15 bases spanning the gap. The length of the CDR3 is 14 residues. The germline CDR1 and CDR2 sequences are DFQATT and SNEGSKA (reference sequence). The CDR3 DNA is TGCAGTGCTAGGGGTCCCGCACCTACCAATGAGCAGTTCTTC. It encodes CSARGPAPTNEQFF.

This clonotype rates as medium-sized (0.01 to 0.1%). The chain recombines TRBV15 with TRBJ1-5; D is undetermined. CDR3 size: 14 residues. CDR1 and CDR2 from the germline V gene are LNHNV and YYDKDF (reference sequence). Trimming took off 2 bases at V and 4 bases at J, with 9 bases between the two ends. The CDR3, as DNA: TGTGCCACCAGCAGAACAGCCTATAATCAGCCCCAGCATTTT. The encoded protein is CATSRTAYNQPQHF.

This clonotype is labeled medium-sized. The chain has TRBV5-1 and TRBJ1-1; TRBD1 matches at 8 bases. Germline trimming cut 3 bases from V and 1 base from J; bases unmatched to any gene: 2. The CDR3 has 14 amino acids. From germline, CDR1 is SGHRS and CDR2 YFSETQ. The CDR3 is CASSSGTGNTEAFF. The CDR3 nucleotides are TGCGCCAGCAGCTCAGGGACAGGGAACACTGAAGCTTTCTTT.

This clonotype occurred many times. The rearrangement joins TRBV5-4 to TRBJ2-1, with 7 bases identical to TRBD2. Germline lookup yields CDR1 SGHNT and CDR2 YYREEE (reference sequence). The CDR3 runs 16 residues. V lost 1 base and J lost 0; bases outside the gene matches: 4. This CDR3 reads CASSLTGGSSYNEQFF. The CDR3 DNA reads as TGTGCCAGCAGCTTGACGGGCGGGAGCTCCTACAATGAGCAGTTCTTC.

There are many counts of this clonotype. V usage is TRBV7-9 and J usage is TRBJ1-4, with 9 bases that match TRBD1. V lost 7 bases to trimming and J lost 5 bases; unmatched junction nucleotides: 5. CDR1 is SEHNR and CDR2 is FQNEAQ in the germline V gene (reference sequence). This CDR3 contains 14 residues. CDR3 DNA: TGTGCCAGCAAAGATGACAGGGGGAATGAAAAACTGTTTTTT. It translates to CASKDDRGNEKLFF.